This passage covers 12 T cell receptor beta chains from one sample sequenced in a study of blood T cell repertoires in COVID-19. Clones were read by immunoSEQ multiplex PCR, and TCRdb kept only the in-frame ones, dropping some. Among about 340,000 clones listed, around four fifths were seen once. The sample consisted of peripheral blood. All receptors derive from a young man with active or convalescent COVID-19.

The J gene is TRBJ1-4, the V gene TRBV11-2; tentatively, D is TRBD1 (5 bases). This CDR3 region has 13 residues. Germline V gives CDR1 SGHAT, CDR2 FQNNGV. Trimming stripped 3 bases from V and 11 bases from J, with 13 bases between. CDR3 residues: CASSLGQGRKLFF. The CDR3 DNA reads TGTGCCAGCAGCTTGGGTCAGGGAAGGAAACTGTTTTTT.

This chain links TRBV27 with TRBJ2-1; 9 bases are shared with TRBD1. Germline lookup yields CDR1 MNHEY and CDR2 SMNVEV (reference sequence). The length of the CDR3 is 15 residues. Losses at the gene ends were 5 bases for V and 12 bases for J; bases not matched to a gene: 14. For the CDR3, the DNA is TGTGCCAGCAGTACCCGGGACAGGGAGGTTCTGGTGCAGTTCTTC. Protein sequence: CASSTRDREVLVQFF.

The rearrangement joins TRBV27 to TRBJ2-7, with TRBD1 matching 8 bases. Losses at the gene ends were 6 bases for V and 7 bases for J; bases not matched to a gene: 8. This CDR3 is 13 amino acids long. The germline V gene has CDR1 MNHEY and CDR2 SMNVEV (reference sequence). The CDR3 DNA follows: TGTGCCAGCAGCCAGACAGGGGATTGGGAGCAGTACTTC. This translates into CASSQTGDWEQYF.

The chain links TRBV3-1 (or the pseudogene TRBV3-2) to TRBJ2-1, with D perhaps matching TRBD1 or TRBD2 (9 bases each). V lost 0 bases and J lost 5, with 35 bases in between. This CDR3 contains 23 residues. Germline V gene data show CDR1 as LGHDT and CDR2 as YNNKEL (reference sequence). The CDR3 protein is CASSQEYLGQGLGAGGINNEQFF. CDR3 coding DNA: TGTGCCAGCAGCCAAGAATACCTCGGACAGGGGTTAGGAGCGGGAGGTATAAACAATGAGCAGTTCTTC.

This clone is a singleton in its sample. This chain joins TRBV7-9 and TRBJ2-5, with a weak D call TRBD1 (6 bases). Germline V CDR1 and CDR2: SEHNR, FQNEAQ (reference sequence). V shed 2 bases and J shed 7 bases, with 17 bases lying between them. CDR3 length: 15 amino acids. CDR3 nucleotides: TGTGCCAGCAGCTTACCCCTGTCAGGGGTGGGGACCCAGTACTTC. It translates to CASSLPLSGVGTQYF.

This chain links TRBV7-2 with TRBJ2-7; D is ambiguous. The CDR3 covers 13 residues. Germline assignment: CDR1 SGHTA and CDR2 FQGNSA. V lost 5 bases and J 3 bases, leaving 11 bases between the germline ends. Written as DNA, the CDR3 is TGTGCCAGCAGCCTCCCTATCCACTACGAGCAGTACTTC. This translates into CASSLPIHYEQYF.

The sample holds a few counts of this clone. This rearrangement joins TRBV7-6 to TRBJ2-7; 12 bases line up with TRBD2. V lost 5 bases and J lost 5; bases outside the gene matches: 7. Germline V CDR1 and CDR2: SGHVS, FNYEAQ. CDR3 size: 15 residues. DNA of the CDR3: TGTGCCAGCAGCGAAAGACTAGCGGGGGCCCACGAGCAGTACTTC. Protein product: CASSERLAGAHEQYF.

This chain joins TRBV7-2 and TRBJ1-3, with TRBD1 matching 7 bases. This CDR3 region has 14 residues. Germline lookup yields CDR1 SGHTA and CDR2 FQGNSA. Unmatched junction bases numbered 3, after V lost 5 bases and J lost 2 bases. CDR3 residues: CASSATGPGNTIYF. The CDR3 DNA sequence: TGTGCCAGCAGCGCGACAGGGCCTGGAAACACCATATATTTT.

This clone was found a few times. The J gene is TRBJ2-1, the V gene TRBV5-1, with TRBD2 identical over 13 bases. The ends lost 7 bases at V and 3 bases at J; junction bases unmatched: 7. The CDR3 runs 16 residues. Per the germline V gene, CDR1 is SGHRS and CDR2 is YFSETQ. The CDR3 bases are TGCGCCAGCGGTATAGGGACTAGCGGGGACTACAATGAGCAGTTCTTC. Translation: CASGIGTSGDYNEQFF.

The rearrangement joins TRBV9 to TRBJ2-5; TRBD1 matches 12 bases. CDR3 size: 17 residues. Trimming at V came to 1 base and at J to 1 base, leaving 5 bases not matched to a gene. Germline V gene data show CDR1 as SGDLS and CDR2 as YYNGEE. The CDR3 region has the DNA TGTGCCAGCAGCGTACCCCGGGACAGGGGGCTCCAAGAGACCCAGTACTTC. It encodes CASSVPRDRGLQETQYF.

The chain has TRBV28 and TRBJ2-7, with TRBD2 matching 8 bases. This CDR3 spans 14 amino acids. The germline V gene encodes CDR1 MDHEN and CDR2 SYDVKM. V shed 6 bases, J shed 2 bases, and the junction held 6 bases outside the gene matches. In DNA form, the CDR3 reads TGTGCCAGCAGCCCTCCCGGGGGGGCCTACGAGCAGTACTTC. This sequence encodes CASSPPGGAYEQYF.

This clone occurred once. The chain combines TRBV6-5 with TRBJ1-3, with D maybe TRBD1 (5 bases). The CDR3 consists of 15 residues. Germline assignment: CDR1 MNHEY and CDR2 SVGAGI. Trimming cost V 2 bases and J 1 base, with 9 bases left between them. CDR3: CASSYRGSSGNTIYF. The CDR3 DNA reads TGTGCCAGCAGTTACAGGGGATCGTCTGGAAACACCATATATTTT.